Listed below are T cell receptor beta chains from one sample, sequenced in a study of T-cell reconstitution after alpha-beta-depleted transplantation in children. TCRdb re-derived calls from the PCR reads in MiXCR, one entry per CDR3 protein. The top ten hold roughly 27% of the sample, which has 440,000 or so distinct CDR3 sequences, about 45% seen once. This sample comprised PBMCs, obtained before TCRalphabeta/CD19-depleted stem cell transplant. All receptors derive from a girl under 10 years old with aplastic anemia, due to receive a stem cell transplant. Each CDR3 is given with its conserved first and last residue. A D gene is named only where the DNA matches it firmly. Only part of the rows carry a size: once, few, many, or a class if the clone is expanded.

TRBV28,many,TRBD1,TRBJ2-7,CASSYGTGTYEQYF,TGTGCCAGCAGTTACGGGACAGGGACCTACGAGCAGTACTTC
TRBV28,few,TRBD2,TRBJ2-7,CASRSGDYEQYF,TGTGCCAGCAGAAGCGGGGACTACGAGCAGTACTTC
TRBV7-9,few,TRBD2,TRBJ2-5,CASSYRGLAEETQYF,TGTGCCAGCAGCTACAGGGGACTAGCGGAAGAGACCCAGTACTTC
TRBV13,many,TRBD2,TRBJ2-7,CASSSTSSSYEQYF,TGTGCCAGCAGCTCGACTAGCAGTTCCTACGAGCAGTACTTC
TRBV7-9,many,NA,TRBJ2-4,CASIEVGGAKNIQYF,TGTGCCAGTATCGAAGTCGGCGGTGCCAAAAACATTCAGTACTTC
TRBV20-1,NA,TRBD2,TRBJ2-7,CSARDVPSGGYSYEQYF,TGCAGTGCTAGAGATGTCCCTAGCGGGGGCTACTCCTACGAGCAGTACTTC
TRBV4-1,few,TRBD2,TRBJ2-3,CASSYTGAGEGMGTQYF,TGCGCCAGCAGCTATACCGGGGCGGGAGAGGGGATGGGTACGCAGTATTTT
TRBV20-1,few,NA,TRBJ1-1,CSARAVGQAFF,TGCAGTGCTAGAGCGGTGGGGCAAGCTTTCTTT
TRBV9,NA,NA,TRBJ2-2,CASSVVVKGTGELFF,TGTGCCAGCAGCGTAGTTGTAAAGGGGACCGGGGAGCTGTTTTTT
TRBV20-1,NA,NA,TRBJ2-7,CSALTPASYEQYF,TGCAGTGCCCTTACACCGGCCTCCTACGAGCAGTACTTC
TRBV6-2/TRBV6-3,many,TRBD2,TRBJ2-7,CASRRRLAGGPGEQYF,TGTGCCAGCAGAAGGCGACTAGCGGGAGGGCCCGGCGAGCAGTACTTC
TRBV28,many,NA,TRBJ1-6,CASSSPLHF,TGTGCCAGCAGTTCACCCCTCCACTTT
TRBV20-1,NA,NA,TRBJ2-1,CSASSARGNNEQFF,TGCAGTGCTAGTTCTGCCAGGGGTAACAATGAGCAGTTCTTC
TRBV12-3/TRBV12-4,NA,NA,TRBJ2-7,CASSPGTLAYEQYF,TGTGCCAGCAGTCCGGGGACATTGGCCTACGAGCAGTACTTC
TRBV19,few,NA,TRBJ1-1,CASRIQGGTEAFF,TGTGCCAGTAGGATACAGGGAGGAACTGAAGCTTTCTTT
TRBV6-1,NA,NA,TRBJ1-5,CASSELSSNQPQHF,TGTGCCAGCAGTGAACTTAGTAGCAATCAGCCCCAGCATTTT
TRBV20-1,NA,NA,TRBJ2-7,CSARRDDFPYEQYF,TGCAGTGCCAGGCGGGACGATTTCCCCTACGAGCAGTACTTC
TRBV20-1,many,NA,TRBJ2-1,CSAEDFSYNEQFF,TGCAGTGCTGAAGACTTCTCCTACAATGAGCAGTTCTTC
TRBV29-1,few,NA,TRBJ1-1,CSVDFRDEAFF,TGCAGCGTTGATTTTCGCGATGAAGCTTTCTTT
TRBV28,NA,TRBD1,TRBJ2-3,CASSSDRPSTDTQYF,TGTGCCAGCAGTTCGGACAGGCCAAGCACAGATACGCAGTATTTT
TRBV10-3,NA,TRBD1,TRBJ2-5,CAIRIGGDSETQYF,TGTGCCATCAGGATAGGGGGCGATTCGGAGACCCAGTACTTC
TRBV29-1,NA,NA,TRBJ2-1,CSVEVNYNEQFF,TGCAGCGTTGAAGTCAACTACAATGAGCAGTTCTTC
TRBV5-1,many,NA,TRBJ2-2,CASSPLQETGELFF,TGCGCCAGCAGCCCACTACAGGAGACCGGGGAGCTGTTTTTT
TRBV11-1,few,TRBD2,TRBJ2-3,CASSIQGLAGRSTDTQYF,TGTGCCAGCAGCATCCAGGGACTAGCGGGGAGGAGCACAGATACGCAGTATTTT
TRBV6-5,NA,NA,TRBJ2-7,CASTGTLGQYF,TGTGCCAGCACCGGGACCCTAGGGCAGTACTTC
TRBV5-8,NA,TRBD2,TRBJ2-1,CASSARLAGDSQFF,TGTGCCAGCAGCGCGCGACTAGCGGGAGACTCGCAGTTCTTC
TRBV7-2,NA,NA,TRBJ2-2,CASSLARGPTTGELFF,TGTGCCAGCAGCTTAGCGAGGGGACCCACCACCGGGGAGCTGTTTTTT
TRBV29-1,NA,NA,TRBJ2-7,CSVVYQGLREQYF,TGCAGCGTTGTTTACCAGGGGCTGCGCGAGCAGTACTTC
TRBV7-3,NA,NA,TRBJ2-2,CASSPSGQTTGELFF,TGTGCCAGCAGTCCTTCGGGACAAACAACCGGGGAGCTGTTTTTT
TRBV6-1,many,TRBD2,TRBJ2-7,CASSRLAGDDYEQYF,TGTGCCAGCAGCAGACTAGCGGGAGATGACTACGAGCAGTACTTC
TRBV7-8,many,NA,TRBJ1-5,CASSLSRSGGPNQPQHF,TGTGCCAGCAGCTTAAGTCGGTCCGGGGGCCCGAATCAGCCCCAGCATTTT
TRBV6-5,NA,NA,TRBJ2-7,CASSYSTVATYEQYF,TGTGCCAGCAGTTACTCGACGGTCGCGACCTACGAGCAGTACTTC
TRBV20-1,few,TRBD1,TRBJ2-5,CSARDRGYPETQYF,TGCAGTGCTAGGGACAGGGGCTATCCAGAGACCCAGTACTTC
TRBV20-1,NA,NA,TRBJ1-2,CSAGVAGSGYTF,TGCAGTGCAGGGGTGGCGGGTAGTGGCTACACCTTC
TRBV10-2,many,TRBD2,TRBJ2-7,CASSEVASGSYEQYF,TGCGCCAGCAGTGAAGTGGCTAGCGGGAGTTACGAGCAGTACTTC
TRBV19,NA,NA,TRBJ1-2,CASTRGSGYTF,TGTGCCAGTACTCGGGGAAGTGGCTACACCTTC
TRBV5-1,many,NA,TRBJ2-1,CACQIRVNEQFF,TGCGCCTGCCAGATCAGGGTCAATGAGCAGTTCTTC
TRBV6-1,NA,TRBD2,TRBJ2-5,CASRRGALLETQYF,TGTGCCAGCAGGCGGGGGGCCCTGTTAGAGACCCAGTACTTC
TRBV20-1,few,NA,TRBJ1-2,CSAFREVFYGYTF,TGCAGTGCATTCAGGGAGGTTTTCTATGGCTACACCTTC
TRBV6-2/TRBV6-3,few,NA,TRBJ2-1,CASSNGRPQFF,TGTGCCAGCAGCAACGGACGGCCTCAGTTCTTC
TRBV19,few,NA,TRBJ2-2,CASSITGNTGELFF,TGTGCCAGTAGTATAACAGGGAACACCGGGGAGCTGTTTTTT